This T cell receptor beta chain was recorded in a study of T-cell reconstitution after alpha-beta-depleted transplantation in children (dated by TCRdb to 2016 to 2018). Study-level background: T-cell immune reconstitution after TCRalphabeta/CD19-depleted allogeneic hematopoietic cell transplantation in children was quantitatively tracked in the study by means of TCR repertoire profiling.

The library was made by PCR. Sequencing was performed on an Illumina HiSeq 2500. TCR libraries were prepared with molecular barcoding, using unique molecular identifiers to normalize TCRbeta repertoire quantification. Starting from the raw public reads, TCRdb applied fastp trimming at Q25, assembled clones with MiXCR and retained in-frame beta chains. Identical CDR3 protein sequences are pooled into one entry, listed with their most common genes and DNA. The sample table shows around 480,000 distinct CDR3 sequences, and approximately 30% are seen once. Of the sample, 2% to 3% falls within the top ten clones. A remark on this clonotype: The clone's antigen remains unknown. Base qualities were left out, and no much larger clone turns up one base away.

This TCR came from a human donor who donated a stem cell graft to a child with aplastic anemia. The sequencing used PBMCs from the stem cell graft donor, collected from the stem cell graft.

The CDR3 protein sequence reads: CAWSDGTDYEQYF. The DNA is TGTGCCTGGAGCGACGGGACCGACTACGAGCAGTACTTC. Recombination linked TRBV30 to TRBJ2-7; the D gene is perhaps TRBD1 or TRBD2, each of them matching over 5 bases. CDR1 and CDR2 (GTSNPN, SVGIG) derive from the germline V gene (reference sequence). Reading from cysteine to phenylalanine, the CDR3 counts 13 amino acids. The entry retains the CDR3 DNA only, 39 bases that are in frame from base 1. V and J are truncated by 3 bases and 3 bases respectively, leaving an intervening sequence of 12 bases.